This TCR beta chain was sequenced for a study of CD8+CD57+ T cells in acquired aplastic anemia. About the study: Sorted CD4+ and CD8+ cell DNA averaged roughly 3.2 ug.

Per germline, CDR1 SGHRS and CDR2 YFSETQ. Trimming left V 0 bases short and J 6 bases short, with 16 bases between. The CDR3 extends over 15 amino acids. This clonotype occurred many times. For CDR3 and TCR beta VDJ profiling, genomic DNA was the template used. TCRdb analysed the reads with MiXCR anew, one entry per CDR3 protein. The table shows about 180,000 distinct CDR3 sequences, with under 55% occurring only once. This sequence originates from a human donor in good health. Sequenced material: sorted CD4+, CD8+, or CD8+CD57+ T cells (not recorded which) from PBMCs. The V call is TRBV5-1, the J call TRBJ2-7; D is unclear. CDR3 coding DNA: TGCGCCAGCAGCTTGGCCCAAGTCCCCGGTGCCGAGCAGTACTTC. Its translation is CASSLAQVPGAEQYF.